This T cell receptor (beta chain) was sequenced for a study of blood T cells in healthy people across ages. Notes on the study in general: Older individuals had lower TCR beta diversity per million T cells (the decline was roughly linear).

The use of a sample-barcoded 5' primer and a J-beta primer mix characterized a second PCR of 7 to 11 cycles. Each sample provided no less than 2.5 million CDR3-containing paired-end reads. TCRdb ran MiXCR on the 5' RACE reads and lists one entry per CDR3 protein. The table shows about 730,000 distinct CDR3 sequences, with about 42% occurring only once. As to this clonotype: Its antigen is undetermined.

Trimming removed 3 bases from V and 4 bases from J; junction bases left unmatched: 5. The CDR3 is 17 amino acids. CDR1 is SGHTA and CDR2 is FQGNSA in the germline V gene. Sequenced input: blood. The TCR comes from a woman aged 60-75 years in good health. This chain links TRBV7-2 with TRBJ2-6; TRBD1 matches 11 bases. CDR3 nucleotides: TGTGCCAGCAGCTTTGGACAGGGGGCTGGCGGGGCCAACGTCCTGACTTTC. Its protein product is CASSFGQGAGGANVLTF. Full variable domain (rest looked up from reference TRBV7-2 and TRBJ2-6): GAGVSQSPSNKVTEKGKDVELRCDPISGHTALYWYRQSLGQGLEFLIYFQGNSAPDKSGLPSDRFSAERTGGSVSTLTIQRTQQEDSAVYLCASSFGQGAGGANVLTFGAGSRLTVL.